Below are 20 T cell receptor beta chains sequenced from a single sample in a study of blood T cell repertoires in COVID-19. Sequencing used immunoSEQ multiplex PCR; TCRdb keeps in-frame clones, though not all of them. This sample carries about 160,000 clones, roughly 77% of them seen once, and the ten largest clones take about a tenth. Specimen: peripheral blood. All receptors come from a human donor in a cohort sampled during active COVID-19.

The rearrangement joins TRBV15 to TRBJ2-2; D possibly corresponds to TRBD2 (6 bases). V was shortened by 2 bases and J by 1 base, with 17 bases between the two germline ends. The CDR3 spans 18 residues. CDR1 is LNHNV and CDR2 is YYDKDF in the germline V gene (reference sequence). The CDR3 sequence: CATSRPPSGRLNTGELFF. The CDR3 DNA is TGTGCCACCAGCAGACCCCCCTCAGGGAGGCTGAACACCGGGGAGCTGTTTTTT. Full variable domain (rest looked up from reference TRBV15 and TRBJ2-2): DAMVIQNPRYQVTQFGKPVTLSCSQTLNHNVMYWYQQKSSQAPKLLFHYYDKDFNNEADTPDNFQSRRPNTSFCFLDIRSPGLGDTAMYLCATSRPPSGRLNTGELFFGEGSRLTVL.

The chain has TRBV6-2 or TRBV6-3 and TRBJ2-5; 11 positions agree with TRBD2. The CDR3 is 17 amino acids. The germline V gene has CDR1 MNHEY and CDR2 SVGEGT. V trimming: 4 bases; J trimming: 5 bases; junction bases outside the gene matches: 12. Written as DNA, the CDR3 is TGTGCCAGCAGTTCGGGACTAGCGGCACTAGGCAGGGAGACCCAGTACTTC. This encodes CASSSGLAALGRETQYF.

CDR3 protein: CASSSKQGMRYEQYF. The CDR3 DNA reads as TGTGCCAGCAGTTCTAAACAGGGAATGCGGTACGAGCAGTACTTC. The rearrangement links TRBV6-5 to TRBJ2-7; maybe TRBD1 (6 bases). The V end was cut by 4 bases, the J end by 4 bases, with 17 bases between. The CDR3 spans 15 residues. Germline values: CDR1 MNHEY, CDR2 SVGAGI.

J is TRBJ2-3 and V is TRBV6-5, with 7 bases matching TRBD1. V lost 2 bases and J lost 14; bases outside the gene matches: 10. Germline lookup yields CDR1 MNHEY and CDR2 SVGAGI. The CDR3 is 13 residues long. CDR3 DNA sequence: TGTGCCAGCAGTTACGGCAGGGGGTCCGTACTGTATTTT. Amino acids: CASSYGRGSVLYF.

CDR3 sequence reads: CASSQEPRESYNEQFF. In DNA form, the CDR3 reads TGCGCCAGCAGCCAAGAACCGCGGGAGTCCTACAATGAGCAGTTCTTC. The chain couples TRBV4-3 to TRBJ2-1; TRBD2 agrees at 7 bases. V shed 0 bases and J 1 base; nucleotides not matched to a gene: 3. Germline V gene data show CDR1 as LGHNA and CDR2 as YSLEER. CDR3 length: 16 residues.

Comment on this clone: Germline and junction disagree at one end, which may indicate a read error. The rearrangement links TRBV30 to TRBJ1-3; possible D gene TRBD1, 6 bases. CDR1 and CDR2 from the germline V gene are GTSNPN and SVGIG (reference sequence). The CDR3 covers 14 residues. The chain's CDR3 is CGSGDGMSGNTIYF. Here the CDR3 DNA reads TGCGGCTCAGGGGATGGGATGTCTGGAAACACCATATATTTT.

This chain links TRBV28 with TRBJ1-5; D gene ambiguous. The CDR3 is 16 residues long. Per germline, CDR1 MDHEN and CDR2 SYDVKM. Trimming removed 2 bases at V and 0 bases at J, with 11 bases between. The CDR3 here is CASSLTAVYSNQPQHF. The CDR3 region has the DNA TGTGCCAGCAGTTTAACAGCGGTGTATAGCAATCAGCCCCAGCATTTT.

The chain employs TRBV3-1 (or the pseudogene TRBV3-2) and TRBJ2-1; D remains unclear. This CDR3 spans 11 amino acids. Looked up from germline, CDR1 is LGHDT and CDR2 is YNNKEL (reference sequence). The V end was cut by 2 bases, the J end by 10 bases, with 6 bases between. CDR3 nucleotides: TGTGCCAGCAGCCAACCAGCGGAGCAGTTCTTC. Residues: CASSQPAEQFF.

The table lists this clone with a few counts. The chain carries TRBV27 and TRBJ1-1; TRBD1 is a possible D gene (5 bases). Germline CDR1 MNHEY, CDR2 SMNVEV (reference sequence). Deletions cut 10 bases from V and 6 bases from J, with 27 bases between. The CDR3 loop spans 16 amino acids. The CDR3 sequence: CANEVGGADTGAEAFF. Written as DNA, the CDR3 is TGTGCCAACGAAGTTGGGGGAGCAGATACGGGGGCTGAAGCTTTCTTT.

The gene calls are TRBV28 and TRBJ2-3; a possible D gene is TRBD1 (5 bases). Trimming removed 4 bases from V and 0 bases from J, with 14 bases in between. This CDR3 has 16 residues. Germline V gene sequence: CDR1 MDHEN, CDR2 SYDVKM. The CDR3 region has the DNA TGTGCCAGCAGTTCGCAGGGAAAAACTAGCACAGATACGCAGTATTTT. Amino acid sequence: CASSSQGKTSTDTQYF.

This chain connects TRBV28 to TRBJ1-2, with 8 bases identical to TRBD1. CDR3 size: 13 residues. Per germline, CDR1 MDHEN and CDR2 SYDVKM. V lost 10 bases to trimming and J lost 9 bases; unmatched junction nucleotides: 13. The CDR3 DNA follows: TGTGCCACCTCAGGCGGACAGGGTGATCGCTACACCTTC. Amino acids: CATSGGQGDRYTF.

The genes are TRBV7-2 and TRBJ2-5, with unresolved D. The CDR3 covers 13 residues. V shed 4 bases and J shed 8 bases, with 14 bases lying between them. Germline loops: CDR1 SGHTA, CDR2 FQGNSA. The CDR3: CASSSSVLQTQYF. DNA of the CDR3: TGTGCCAGCAGCTCCTCAGTATTACAAACCCAGTACTTC. Variable domain in full (rest from reference TRBV7-2 and TRBJ2-5): GAGVSQSPSNKVTEKGKDVELRCDPISGHTALYWYRQSLGQGLEFLIYFQGNSAPDKSGLPSDRFSAERTGGSVSTLTIQRTQQEDSAVYLCASSSSVLQTQYFGPGTRLLVL.

V usage is TRBV6-5 and J usage is TRBJ2-7, with 7 bases matching TRBD2. Germline-derived CDR1 and CDR2 are MNHEY and SVGAGI. The CDR3 runs to 13 residues. With V trimmed by 10 bases and J by 3 bases, 9 bases remained unmatched. The DNA for the CDR3 is TGTGCCACCAAAGCGCTAGCGGACTACGAGCAGTACTTC. It translates to CATKALADYEQYF.

The J gene is TRBJ1-2, the V gene TRBV5-1; D gene unclear. There are 15 residues in the CDR3. CDR1 is SGHRS, CDR2 YFSETQ, per germline. Trimming took 4 bases from V and 4 from J, leaving 17 bases between them. The CDR3 region is CASSRDSIRGYGYTF. In nucleotides, the CDR3 is TGCGCCAGCAGCAGAGACTCAATCCGGGGCTATGGCTACACCTTC.

This sequence joins TRBV15 and TRBJ1-6; the match to TRBD1 covers 9 bases. This CDR3 has 16 amino acids. Germline V gene data show CDR1 as LNHNV and CDR2 as YYDKDF (reference sequence). V trimming: 0 bases; J trimming: 10 bases; junction bases outside the gene matches: 7. CDR3 sequence (DNA): TGTGCCACCAGCAGAGAACCCGGGACAGGGTTATCACCCCTCCACTTT. Translated: CATSREPGTGLSPLHF.

The rearrangement joins TRBV5-8 to TRBJ2-3, with D perhaps TRBD1 (6 bases). This CDR3 is 13 amino acids long. Trimming stripped 7 bases from V and 4 bases from J, with 13 bases between. The germline V gene encodes CDR1 SGHTS and CDR2 YDEGEE. CDR3 sequence (DNA): TGTGCCAGCGGCAAACAGGGATCAGATACGCAGTATTTT. It yields the protein CASGKQGSDTQYF.

The chain combines TRBV6-2 or TRBV6-3 with TRBJ2-3; TRBD2 matches at 13 bases. V shed 4 bases, J shed 6 bases, and the junction held 4 bases outside the gene matches. This CDR3 comprises 15 residues. The germline CDR1 and CDR2 sequences are MNHEY and SVGEGT. CDR3 nucleotide sequence: TGTGCCAGCAGTTTACTAGCGGGGGGGCCGGATACGCAGTATTTT. Its translation: CASSLLAGGPDTQYF.

V and J are TRBV11-2 and TRBJ2-7; D is perhaps TRBD1 (5 bases). The CDR3 covers 15 residues. V lost 4 bases and J 6 bases, leaving 19 bases between the germline ends. Germline lookup yields CDR1 SGHAT and CDR2 FQNNGV. CDR3 region: CASSSRPDSRSEQYF. The CDR3 DNA reads TGTGCCAGCAGCTCGAGACCTGACAGTCGGAGCGAGCAGTACTTC.

The chain uses TRBV6-6 and TRBJ1-1; TRBD1 matches at 7 bases. Trimming removed 6 bases from V and 2 bases from J; junction bases left unmatched: 3. This CDR3 comprises 13 residues. Looked up from germline, CDR1 is MNHNY and CDR2 is SVGAGI (reference sequence). The CDR3 nucleotides read TGTGCCAGCAGACGACAGGGAAACACTGAAGCTTTCTTT. This codes for CASRRQGNTEAFF.

The chain joins TRBV5-6 to TRBJ2-3; D ambiguous. Trimming pared 4 bases from V and 1 base from J, leaving 10 bases between. The CDR3 runs to 14 residues. The germline V gene encodes CDR1 SGHDT and CDR2 YYEEEE. The CDR3 reads CASSAVARTDTQYF. In DNA, the CDR3 is TGTGCCAGCAGCGCTGTCGCGCGCACAGATACGCAGTATTTT.